This T cell receptor beta chain was found in a study of blood T cell repertoires in COVID-19. About the research overall: The United States, Italy and Spain were the sources of the acute and convalescent COVID-19 samples. Sample material is recorded as cDNA or gDNA derived from T cells, B-cell-depleted T cells, or PBMCs.

CDR1 is SGHTS, CDR2 YDEGEE, per germline. This CDR3 has 17 amino acids. Between the trimmed V and J ends, which lost 3 bases and 3 bases, there was a span of 19 bases. In the authors' workflow: Nucleated cell number was recorded as an estimate derived from reference gene primer amplification. Data came from immunoSEQ multiplex PCR; TCRdb stores just in-frame clones and leaves some out. D and trimming come from the DNA, and the V and J calls and clone size come from that table. Altogether about 100,000 clones are present, about 89% being singletons, with the ten largest covering 2% to 2.5%. This chain joins TRBV5-8 and TRBJ1-5, with D possibly being TRBD1 (6 bases). The sequencing input was peripheral blood. This clonotype was sampled from a man over 45 with active COVID-19. The CDR3 loop is CASSYFSSQGVNQPQHF. As DNA, the CDR3 is TGTGCCAGCAGCTACTTCTCCTCACAGGGAGTCAATCAGCCCCAGCATTTT.